This entry lists 26 T cell receptor beta chains sequenced from one sample in a study of T cell responses to AZD1222 COVID-19 vaccine. The data were produced by immunoSEQ multiplex PCR, yet TCRdb's version contains in-frame clones alone and is incomplete. This sample has 140,000 to 150,000 clones, with about 81% found just once. This specimen consisted of peripheral blood, obtained on day 0 of MenACWY control vaccination. The receptors were sampled from an adult in good health.

This chain links TRBV2 with TRBJ1-4; D is unclear. Germline V lookup: CDR1 SNHLY, CDR2 FYNNEI. This CDR3 is 13 amino acids long. Trimming shortened V by 9 bases and J by 4 bases, and 12 bases separated the two germline ends. The CDR3 region is CASRLGVNEKLFF. The CDR3 DNA is TGTGCCAGTAGACTAGGAGTTAATGAAAAACTGTTTTTT.

The V call is TRBV7-9, the J call TRBJ1-1; 7 positions agree with TRBD1. Germline V gives CDR1 SEHNR, CDR2 FQNEAQ (reference sequence). The CDR3 has 13 residues. The V segment lost 5 bases and the J segment 7 bases; nucleotides outside the gene matches: 7. The CDR3 spells CASSRRWDSEAFF. CDR3 coding DNA: TGTGCCAGCAGCCGGAGGTGGGACAGTGAAGCTTTCTTT. The entire variable domain, with the rest obtained from reference TRBV7-9 and TRBJ1-1, is as follows: DTGVSQNPRHKITKRGQNVTFRCDPISEHNRLYWYRQTLGQGPEFLTYFQNEAQLEKSRLLSDRFSAERPKGSFSTLEIQRTEQGDSAMYLCASSRRWDSEAFFGQGTRLTVV.

The chain uses TRBV7-3 and TRBJ2-1; 10 bases agree with TRBD1. The CDR3 length is 15 residues. Losses at the gene ends were 0 bases for V and 9 bases for J; bases not matched to a gene: 5. Germline V gives CDR1 SGHTA, CDR2 FQGTGA. CDR3 sequence reads: CASSLTWDRGSEQFF. CDR3 DNA: TGTGCCAGCAGCTTAACGTGGGACAGGGGAAGTGAGCAGTTCTTC.

The genes are TRBV28 and TRBJ1-5, with D perhaps TRBD1 (5 bases). Trimming removed 3 bases from V and 7 bases from J, with 22 bases in between. CDR3 size: 17 residues. Germline V gives CDR1 MDHEN, CDR2 SYDVKM. The CDR3 region is CASSLALTTGLGQPQHF. DNA for the CDR3: TGTGCCAGCAGTTTGGCCCTAACTACAGGTCTGGGGCAGCCCCAGCATTTT.

V usage is TRBV20-1 and J usage is TRBJ2-1; D gene ambiguous. Germline V gene lookup returns CDR1 DFQATT and CDR2 SNEGSKA (reference sequence). The V end lost 6 bases, the J end lost 7 bases, and 10 bases lay between the germline ends. CDR3 size: 11 residues. CDR3 in amino acids: CSADHLNEQFF. CDR3 nucleotide sequence: TGCAGTGCAGACCATCTAAATGAGCAGTTCTTC.

CDR3 nucleotide sequence: TGTGCCAGCAGCCAAGCCCAGGGGTTCGGCGAAAAACTGTTTTTT. It yields the protein CASSQAQGFGEKLFF. The chain recombines TRBV3-1 (or the pseudogene TRBV3-2) with TRBJ1-4; possibly TRBD1 for D (6 bases). The CDR3 is 15 residues long. V gave up 1 base and J gave up 8 bases, with 14 bases separating them. The germline V gene has CDR1 LGHDT and CDR2 YNNKEL (reference sequence).

This clone was counted once. The chain joins TRBV7-2 to TRBJ2-3; 11 nucleotides line up with TRBD2. V gave up 5 bases and J gave up 6 bases; unmatched junction bases: 10. This CDR3 has 16 residues. Germline CDR1 reads SGHTA; CDR2 reads FQGNSA. CDR3 sequence (DNA): TGTGCCAGCAGCCACCTTAGCGGGGGGGCCTACGATACGCAGTATTTT. Amino acid sequence: CASSHLSGGAYDTQYF.

This clone was recorded only once. This chain connects TRBV9 to TRBJ1-6; D is undetermined. This CDR3 has 16 residues. V was trimmed by 2 bases and J by 0 bases, leaving 9 bases between them. The germline CDR1 and CDR2 sequences are SGDLS and YYNGEE. CDR3 in DNA: TGTGCCAGCAGCGTGGGAGGGAGCTCCTATAATTCACCCCTCCACTTT. It encodes CASSVGGSSYNSPLHF.

This chain joins TRBV19 and TRBJ1-3, with a weak D call TRBD1 (5 bases). Germline CDR1 is LNHDA and CDR2 is SQIVND (reference sequence). V was clipped by 2 bases and J by 8 bases, with 13 bases between them. The CDR3 consists of 14 residues. As DNA, the CDR3 is TGTGCCAGTAGTATATTCTTCGGGGGACACACCATATATTTT. It is translated as CASSIFFGGHTIYF.

This clone showed up just once. This chain joins TRBV27 and TRBJ2-2, with D possibly TRBD1 on 5 matching bases. This CDR3 has 14 residues. V shed 6 bases and J shed 4 bases, with 12 bases lying between them. Germline CDR1 MNHEY, CDR2 SMNVEV (reference sequence). The DNA for the CDR3 is TGTGCCAGCAGAAGGGGTAGGGGCACCGGGGAGCTGTTTTTT. Translating gives CASRRGRGTGELFF.

The chain uses TRBV3-1 (or the pseudogene TRBV3-2) and TRBJ1-2, with D possibly being TRBD1 (5 bases). In germline, CDR1 is LGHDT, CDR2 YNNKEL (reference sequence). V gave up 5 bases and J gave up 6 bases, with 13 bases separating them. This CDR3 is 13 amino acids long. CDR3 protein: CASSSRVGDGYTF. CDR3 nucleotides: TGTGCCAGCAGCTCACGGGTGGGGGATGGCTACACCTTC.

This chain joins TRBV5-1 and TRBJ2-2; the match to TRBD1 covers 7 bases. Trimming at V came to 2 bases and at J to 6 bases, leaving 10 bases not matched to a gene. In germline, CDR1 is SGHRS, CDR2 YFSETQ. The CDR3 spans 16 residues. CDR3 region: CASSLGQAVPAGELFF. The CDR3, as DNA: TGCGCCAGCAGCTTAGGACAGGCTGTCCCAGCCGGGGAGCTGTTTTTT. Filled out from reference TRBV5-1 and TRBJ2-2, the complete variable domain reads KAGVTQTPRYLIKTRGQQVTLSCSPISGHRSVSWYQQTPGQGLQFLFEYFSETQRNKGNFPGRFSGRQFSNSRSEMNVSTLELGDSALYLCASSLGQAVPAGELFFGEGSRLTVL.

The rearrangement joins TRBV20-1 to TRBJ1-5, with unresolved D. V was trimmed by 3 bases and J by 7 bases, leaving 10 bases between them. The CDR3 is made up of 12 amino acids. CDR1 is DFQATT, CDR2 SNEGSKA, per germline (reference sequence). CDR3 coding DNA: TGCAGTGCTAGTGGGTCTATACAGCCCCAGCATTTT. Protein: CSASGSIQPQHF.

CDR3 loop: CASSGQDYNEQFF. The CDR3 coding sequence is TGTGCCAGCAGTGGACAGGATTACAATGAGCAGTTCTTC. The rearrangement joins TRBV27 to TRBJ2-1, with 7 bases that match TRBD1. The CDR3 extends over 13 amino acids. Trimming removed 5 bases from V and 4 bases from J; junction bases left unmatched: 2. Germline V CDR1 and CDR2: MNHEY, SMNVEV (reference sequence).

J is TRBJ2-2 and V is TRBV6-1; 10 bases are a match to TRBD1. Germline-derived CDR1 and CDR2 are MNHNS and SASEGT. The length of the CDR3 is 19 residues. J lost 3 bases, V lost 4 bases, and 14 bases had no gene match. CDR3 region: CASSAWPETGQGHTGELFF. Here the CDR3 DNA reads TGTGCCAGCAGTGCCTGGCCCGAAACGGGACAGGGGCACACCGGGGAGCTGTTTTTT.

This clone was observed a few times. V gene TRBV6-5 combines with J gene TRBJ2-2; 8 bases map to TRBD1. The V segment lost 4 bases and the J segment 5 bases; nucleotides outside the gene matches: 6. Looked up from germline, CDR1 is MNHEY and CDR2 is SVGAGI. This CDR3 has 15 amino acids. CDR3 DNA: TGTGCCAGCAGTTCGACAGGGGTCACTACCGGGGAGCTGTTTTTT. Translation gives CASSSTGVTTGELFF.

The CDR3 DNA reads TGTGCCAGCTCACCAAGGAACGGGGGGCCTTCCTCCTACAATGAGCAGTTCTTC. Translating it yields CASSPRNGGPSSYNEQFF. V gene TRBV18 combines with J gene TRBJ2-1, with D maybe TRBD2 (7 bases). The V end was cut by 2 bases, the J end by 0 bases, with 17 bases between. The length of the CDR3 is 18 residues. Germline V gives CDR1 KGHSH, CDR2 LQKENI.

The rearrangement uses TRBV27 and TRBJ2-1; 8 bases map to TRBD1. V lost 3 bases to trimming and J lost 9 bases; unmatched junction nucleotides: 1. This CDR3 spans 12 amino acids. CDR1 and CDR2 (germline): MNHEY, SMNVEV (reference sequence). The CDR3 is CASSFTGGEQFF. The CDR3, as DNA: TGTGCCAGCAGTTTTACAGGGGGTGAGCAGTTCTTC.

There are a few counts of this clone. The chain has TRBV6-2 or TRBV6-3 and TRBJ1-2; D is uncertain. The CDR3 loop spans 13 amino acids. V was shortened by 4 bases and J by 7 bases, with 13 bases between the two germline ends. Germline CDR1 MNHEY, CDR2 SVGEGT. CDR3 in amino acids: CASSSQPQFGYTF. The CDR3 region has the DNA TGTGCCAGCAGTTCCCAGCCCCAGTTTGGCTACACCTTC.

This chain links TRBV6-5 with TRBJ1-6; 8 bases match TRBD1. This CDR3 contains 14 residues. V gave up 7 bases and J gave up 6 bases; unmatched junction bases: 5. Germline values: CDR1 MNHEY, CDR2 SVGAGI. CDR3 sequence: CASTVTGVNSPLHF. DNA of the CDR3: TGTGCCAGCACCGTGACAGGGGTTAATTCACCCCTCCACTTT.

The rearrangement joins TRBV19 to TRBJ1-1, with D perhaps TRBD1 (5 bases). Per the germline V gene, CDR1 is LNHDA and CDR2 is SQIVND (reference sequence). The CDR3 loop spans 16 amino acids. Trimming shortened V by 0 bases and J by 1 base, and 12 bases separated the two germline ends. This CDR3 is CASSIEPGRTNTEAFF. The CDR3 DNA follows: TGTGCCAGTAGTATAGAACCGGGACGGACGAACACTGAAGCTTTCTTT.

The chain has TRBV5-4 and TRBJ1-6; D is perhaps TRBD1 (5 bases). V was cut by 4 bases and J by 7 bases, with 12 bases left in between. The CDR3 is 14 amino acids. Germline CDR1 SGHNT, CDR2 YYREEE (reference sequence). The CDR3 is CASSVDSNNSPLHF. The CDR3 coding sequence is TGTGCCAGCAGCGTAGACAGCAACAATTCACCCCTCCACTTT.

This chain joins TRBV28 and TRBJ1-3, with D hard to call. From germline, CDR1 is MDHEN and CDR2 SYDVKM. Between the trimmed V and J ends, which lost 2 bases and 7 bases, there was a span of 6 bases. This CDR3 region has 12 residues. The CDR3 spells CASSLRLNTIYF. In nucleotides, the CDR3 is TGTGCCAGCAGTTTACGTCTGAACACCATATATTTT.

This sequence joins TRBV2 and TRBJ1-3; tentative D call: TRBD1 (5 bases). The CDR3 sequence is 12 residues long. V shed 6 bases and J shed 2 bases, with 5 bases lying between them. The germline V gene has CDR1 SNHLY and CDR2 FYNNEI. The CDR3, as DNA: TGTGCCAGCAGGGGGCCTGGAAACACCATATATTTT. Its protein product is CASRGPGNTIYF.

This rearrangement joins TRBV5-1 to TRBJ2-3, with 9 positions matching TRBD2. The V gene end was trimmed by 3 bases and the J gene end by 5 bases; junction bases not matched to a gene: 10. This CDR3 contains 16 residues. Germline V gene data show CDR1 as SGHRS and CDR2 as YFSETQ. CDR3 loop: CASSSPPGLAKDTQYF. CDR3 bases: TGCGCCAGCAGCTCGCCTCCGGGACTAGCAAAAGATACGCAGTATTTT.

The chain has TRBV12-3 or TRBV12-4 and TRBJ2-4, with D perhaps assigned TRBD1 or TRBD2 (5 bases each). V lost 1 base and J 11 bases, leaving 9 bases between the germline ends. CDR3 length: 12 amino acids. The CDR3 sequence: CASSLGGTFQYF. The CDR3 bases are TGTGCCAGCAGTTTAGGGGGGACCTTTCAGTACTTC.